What follows are 2 T cell receptor beta chains derived from one specimen sequenced in a study of shared clonotypes between healthy human individuals (dated by TCRdb to between 2020 and 2021). The library was built by means of the immunoSEQ multiplex PCR assay. The source is immuneACCESS, and TCRdb retained only in-frame sequences with V and J called. Part of the clones is not carried over; for the studies checked, unresolved V genes explain less than half of this, and the remainder is unexplained. The sample has about 1.1 million clones on record, 75% to 80% of them singletons. Of the sample, 0.6% to 0.75% is held by the ten largest clones. The sample was memory CD4+ T cells from PBMCs. The cell subset or site label on this specimen signifies: CD45RA-negative fraction. The receptors shown here come from a man aged 18 to 29 in good health. Some clones in this sample may be carry-over from other donors' samples.

A note on this clone: Sequence at one end of the junction differs from germline and may be a read error. The chain recombines TRBV19 with TRBJ1-5, with 7 bases fitting TRBD1. CDR3 length equals 14 residues. Germline CDR1 reads LNHDA; CDR2 reads SQIVND (reference sequence). CDR3 sequence (DNA): TGTGCCAGCGAAACAGGGGCCCCCAATCGGCCCCAGCATTTT. Its translation: CASETGAPNRPQHF.

V gene TRBV5-4 combines with J gene TRBJ2-7, with 8 bases that match TRBD1. Germline CDR1 SGHNT, CDR2 YYREEE (reference sequence). Trimming at V came to 4 bases and at J to 3 bases, leaving 9 bases not matched to a gene. The CDR3 totals 15 residues. The CDR3 spells CASSPGQGVGYEQYF. Written as DNA, the CDR3 is TGTGCCAGCAGCCCTGGACAGGGTGTAGGCTACGAGCAGTACTTC.